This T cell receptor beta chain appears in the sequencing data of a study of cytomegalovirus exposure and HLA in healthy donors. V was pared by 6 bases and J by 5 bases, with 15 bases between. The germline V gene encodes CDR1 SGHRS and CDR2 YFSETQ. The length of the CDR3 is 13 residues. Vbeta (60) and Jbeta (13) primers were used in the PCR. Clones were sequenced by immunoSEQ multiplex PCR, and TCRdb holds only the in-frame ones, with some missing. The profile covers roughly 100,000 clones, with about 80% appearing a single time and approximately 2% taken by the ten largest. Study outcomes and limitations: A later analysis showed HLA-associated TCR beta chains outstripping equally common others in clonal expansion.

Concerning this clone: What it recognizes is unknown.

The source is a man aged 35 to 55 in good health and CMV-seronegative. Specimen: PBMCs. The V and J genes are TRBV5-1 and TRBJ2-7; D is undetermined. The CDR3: CASTKLGSHEQYF. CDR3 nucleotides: TGCGCCAGCACCAAGCTTGGTTCCCACGAGCAGTACTTC. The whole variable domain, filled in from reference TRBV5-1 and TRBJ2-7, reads KAGVTQTPRYLIKTRGQQVTLSCSPISGHRSVSWYQQTPGQGLQFLFEYFSETQRNKGNFPGRFSGRQFSNSRSEMNVSTLELGDSALYLCASTKLGSHEQYFGPGTRLTVT.